This T cell receptor (beta chain) was retrieved from a study of cytomegalovirus exposure and HLA in healthy donors. The PCR ran on 60 Vbeta and 13 Jbeta primers. Sequencing was performed with immunoSEQ multiplex PCR; in TCRdb, only in-frame clones are kept and a portion is missing. The sample consists of 90,000 to 150,000 clones, approximately 84% of them appearing once. Germline CDR1 and CDR2: WSHSY and SAAADI. With V trimmed by 8 bases and J by 8 bases, 7 bases remained unmatched. The CDR3 sequence is 14 residues long. At sampling all donors were nominally healthy, likely with unrecorded immune exposures. Points from the study as a whole: As confirmed in vitro, three CMV-associated chains were specific for CMV antigens. Generally TCR sequences proved uncommon, though certain public TCRs appeared in numerous donors.

Turning to this clone: Antigen: not known.

The receptor's source is a man over 45 in good health and CMV-seronegative. The chain joins TRBV10-2 to TRBJ1-4, with 11 bases identical to TRBD1. Sequencing used PBMCs. CDR3 region: CASGTGGDGEKLFF. CDR3 DNA sequence: TGCGCCAGCGGGACAGGGGGAGACGGCGAAAAACTGTTTTTT.